The rows below give T cell receptor beta chains drawn from one sample of a study of blood T cell repertoires in COVID-19. Some clones are missing from TCRdb's copy, which holds only in-frame ones; the method was immunoSEQ multiplex PCR. Here the sample spans around 170,000 clones, approximately 83% being singletons. Sequencing used peripheral blood. The receptors were gathered from a woman aged 55-75 years with acute or convalescent COVID-19. The CDR3 runs from the conserved cysteine through the conserved F or W. D genes are given only for firm matches. Part of the rows lack a size; the others show once, few, many or a class for expanded clones.

J: TRBJ1-6; V: TRBV4-3; size: -; D: -; DNA: TGCGCCAGCAGCCAATCTACAGGGAGGGGTGATTCACCCCTCCACTTT; CDR3: CASSQSTGRGDSPLHF
J: TRBJ1-5; V: TRBV15; size: -; D: -; DNA: TGTGCCACCAGCAGAAAGACAGGCGAACCTCCCGATAGCAATCAGCCCCAGCATTTT; CDR3: CATSRKTGEPPDSNQPQHF
J: TRBJ2-3; V: TRBV7-3; size: -; D: TRBD1; DNA: TGTGCCAGCAGCAAGACAGGGGATATCCCTACAGATACGCAGTATTTT; CDR3: CASSKTGDIPTDTQYF
J: TRBJ1-2; V: TRBV7-9; size: -; D: -; DNA: TGTGCCAGCAGCTTAGAGGTCAGCGGCGAGAATGGCTACACCTTC; CDR3: CASSLEVSGENGYTF
J: TRBJ2-2; V: TRBV18; size: -; D: -; DNA: TGTGCCAGCTCACCAATCTGGCAGGTGAACACCGGGGAGCTGTTTTTT; CDR3: CASSPIWQVNTGELFF
J: TRBJ1-1; V: TRBV7-9; size: -; D: TRBD1; DNA: TGTGCCAGCAGCTTAGGGGGACAGGGGATCGAAGCTTTCTTT; CDR3: CASSLGGQGIEAFF
J: TRBJ1-1; V: TRBV14; size: -; D: TRBD1; DNA: TGTGCCAGCAGCCAAGGTCAGGGGGCGCTTACTAACACTGAAGCTTTCTTT; CDR3: CASSQGQGALTNTEAFF
J: TRBJ2-7; V: TRBV7-3; size: -; D: TRBD2; DNA: TGTGCCAGCAGCTTAAACGGGGGGGATTACGAGCAGTACTTC; CDR3: CASSLNGGDYEQYF
J: TRBJ2-7; V: TRBV6-2/TRBV6-3; size: -; D: -; DNA: TGTGCCAGCAGTTACCAGGCCTACGAGCAGTACTTC; CDR3: CASSYQAYEQYF
J: TRBJ2-3; V: TRBV5-4; size: once; D: -; DNA: TGTGCCAGCAGCCCTTCACTCGCGGGGGCTCCTGATACGCAGTATTTT; CDR3: CASSPSLAGAPDTQYF
J: TRBJ1-2; V: TRBV7-9; size: -; D: TRBD1; DNA: TGTGCCAGCAGCTTCGCACTCGCGACAGGGGTTGGCTACACCTTC; CDR3: CASSFALATGVGYTF
J: TRBJ2-7; V: TRBV10-3; size: -; D: TRBD2; DNA: TGTGCCATCAGTGAGGGTAGCGGGGGGCCCTACGAGCAGTACTTC; CDR3: CAISEGSGGPYEQYF
J: TRBJ2-2; V: TRBV24-1; size: -; D: -; DNA: TGTGCCACCAGTAGAGAAGGGGACACCGGGGAGCTGTTTTTT; CDR3: CATSREGDTGELFF
J: TRBJ2-7; V: TRBV28; size: -; D: -; DNA: TGTGCCAGCAGTTTTATCCCCTACGAGCAGTACTTC; CDR3: CASSFIPYEQYF
J: TRBJ2-7; V: TRBV19; size: -; D: TRBD1; DNA: TGTGCCAGTAGTAAAGGGACAGGGGGTTCTCGGGAGCAGTACTTC; CDR3: CASSKGTGGSREQYF
J: TRBJ1-2; V: TRBV21-1; size: once; D: -; DNA: TGTGCCAGCAGCAAACCCACAGGGAACGGGTATGGCTACACCTTC; CDR3: CASSKPTGNGYGYTF
J: TRBJ1-5; V: TRBV2; size: -; D: -; DNA: TGTGCCAGCGGGAAGGGAGACTTTAGCAATCAGCCCCAGCATTTT; CDR3: CASGKGDFSNQPQHF
J: TRBJ2-5; V: TRBV5-3; size: -; D: TRBD2; DNA: TGTGCCAGAAGCCGCCACTTCCCGGGACTAGGGTTTTTCGGGGAGACCCAGTACTTC; CDR3: CARSRHFPGLGFFGETQYF
J: TRBJ1-1; V: TRBV2; size: -; D: -; DNA: TGTGCCAGCACGTCGAACACTGAAGCTTTCTTT; CDR3: CASTSNTEAFF
J: TRBJ2-7; V: TRBV5-5; size: -; D: TRBD2; DNA: TGTGCCAGCAGCTTTCTAGCGGGGGGGTACTACGAGCAGTACTTC; CDR3: CASSFLAGGYYEQYF
J: TRBJ1-3; V: TRBV5-1; size: -; D: -; DNA: TGCGCCAGCAGCTCGCAGGCGGGGGGCAGTGGAAACACCATATATTTT; CDR3: CASSSQAGGSGNTIYF
J: TRBJ2-3; V: TRBV7-2; size: -; D: -; DNA: TGTGCCAGCAGCCCGCCGGGGCTAGCGCTCACAGATACGCAGTATTTT; CDR3: CASSPPGLALTDTQYF